This T cell receptor (beta chain) is from a study of neurological immune-mediated disorders. This clonotype was counted at least ten times. What it binds is unknown. Time point specified: technical triplicate 2. Study findings and constraints: The most TCR clonal expansion was seen in HTLV-1-associated myelopathy, and the least was seen in multiple sclerosis, which fell below healthy controls.

The CDR3 covers 14 residues. Germline V lookup: CDR1 SGHAT, CDR2 FQDESV (reference sequence). The V and J ends lost 5 bases and 5 bases, in that order; junction bases with no gene match: 7. Synthesis of cDNA used 5'RACE (with 10-nucleotide random UMIs). The authors obtained over 160 million TCR-beta sequences from 15-18 subjects per sequencing run. TCRdb ran MiXCR on the 5' RACE reads and lists one entry per CDR3 protein. The table lists about 59,000 distinct CDR3 sequences, about 24% of them singletons. The rearrangement uses TRBV11-1 and TRBJ2-5; 8 positions agree with TRBD2. Source material: PBMCs. This clonotype was sampled from a man in his sixties with HTLV-1-associated myelopathy (HAM/TSP). CDR3 DNA sequence: TGTGCCAGCAGCCGGGGGGGGGCGCAGGAGACCCAGTACTTC. Its translation: CASSRGGAQETQYF.